This T cell receptor beta chain was observed in a study of cytomegalovirus exposure and HLA in healthy donors. About the study: Of more than 350 genotyped donors, about 80% clustered with self-reported Caucasian donors.

A note on this clone: Its specificity is not known. A read error may account for a junction end that differs from germline.

Whole-study findings and limits: Later, an analysis found that common viral pathogens appeared to be linked with several of the most significant clusters. A missense variant in DCLRE1C was later tied to TCR beta V- and J-gene trimming.

It was with 60 Vbeta and 13 Jbeta primers that the PCR ran. Produced via immunoSEQ multiplex PCR; TCRdb's table is partial and in-frame only. Of roughly 70,000 clones in the sample, 60% to 85% were seen once. The CDR3 runs to 15 residues. CDR1 SEHNR and CDR2 FQNEAQ come from the germline V gene (reference sequence). The receptor comes from a man between 65 and 85 years old in good health and CMV-seronegative. The specimen sequenced was PBMCs. V is TRBV7-9 and J is TRBJ2-3, with TRBD2 identical over 10 bases. The CDR3 sequence is CSSSLAGASTDTQYF. In nucleotides, the CDR3 is TGTTCCAGCAGCCTAGCGGGGGCTAGCACAGATACGCAGTATTTT. Using reference TRBV7-9 and TRBJ2-3 for the parts outside the CDR3, the full variable domain is DTGVSQNPRHKITKRGQNVTFRCDPISEHNRLYWYRQTLGQGPEFLTYFQNEAQLEKSRLLSDRFSAERPKGSFSTLEIQRTEQGDSAMYLCSSSLAGASTDTQYFGPGTRLTVL.